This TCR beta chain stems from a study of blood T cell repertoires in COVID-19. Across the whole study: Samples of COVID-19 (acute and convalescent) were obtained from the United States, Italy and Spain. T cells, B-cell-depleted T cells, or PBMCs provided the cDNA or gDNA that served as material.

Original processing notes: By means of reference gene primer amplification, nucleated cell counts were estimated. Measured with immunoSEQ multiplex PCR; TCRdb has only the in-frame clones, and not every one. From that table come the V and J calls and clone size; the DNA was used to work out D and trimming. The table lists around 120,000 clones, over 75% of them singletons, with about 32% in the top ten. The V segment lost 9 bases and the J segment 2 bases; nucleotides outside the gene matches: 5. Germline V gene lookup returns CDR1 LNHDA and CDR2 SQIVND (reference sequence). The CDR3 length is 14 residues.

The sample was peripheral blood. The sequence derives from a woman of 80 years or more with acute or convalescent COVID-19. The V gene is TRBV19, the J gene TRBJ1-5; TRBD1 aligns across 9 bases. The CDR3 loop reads CASSQGAGNQPQHF. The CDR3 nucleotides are TGTGCCAGCTCACAGGGGGCGGGCAATCAGCCCCAGCATTTT.